The next 27 T cell receptor beta chains were all read from a single sample in a study of long-term antiretroviral therapy in people with HIV. An immunoSEQ assay, version v3.0, was performed at survey level. Assay used: immunoSEQ multiplex PCR; TCRdb lists only in-frame clones, some missing. The table has about 20,000 clones, around 82% seen once. Here the sequenced sample was unsorted PBMCs, taken 2.4 to 2.5 years after starting antiretroviral therapy. The source is a man in his forties or fifties with HIV.

The chain joins TRBV30 to TRBJ2-7, with D tentatively TRBD1 (6 bases). V lost 6 bases to trimming and J lost 0 bases, with 12 bases between them. Germline lookup yields CDR1 GTSNPN and CDR2 SVGIG (reference sequence). CDR3 length equals 13 residues. CDR3 nucleotides: TGTGCCTGTATTGGGGACAACTCCTACGAGCAGTACTTC. It codes for CACIGDNSYEQYF.

The chain combines TRBV11-2 with TRBJ2-3; 9 positions match TRBD2. The J segment lost 0 bases and the V segment lost 2 bases, leaving 9 bases of the junction unmatched. This CDR3 is built from 18 residues. CDR1 and CDR2 from the germline V gene are SGHAT and FQNNGV. CDR3 DNA sequence: TGTGCCAGCAGCTTACATGGGACTAGCATCTCTAGCACAGATACGCAGTATTTT. This gives the protein CASSLHGTSISSTDTQYF.

V and J are TRBV7-2 and TRBJ2-3, with TRBD2 as a possible D gene (5 bases). CDR1 and CDR2 from the germline V gene are SGHTA and FQGNSA. Trimming removed 0 bases from V and 5 bases from J, with 12 bases in between. The CDR3 runs to 15 residues. The CDR3 sequence is CASSLAGEQEDTQYF. Here the CDR3 DNA reads TGTGCCAGCAGCTTAGCGGGAGAACAAGAAGATACGCAGTATTTT.

A few counts support this clone. V usage is TRBV19 and J usage is TRBJ2-3; 7 nucleotides line up with TRBD1. Per germline, CDR1 LNHDA and CDR2 SQIVND (reference sequence). J was trimmed by 1 base and V by 3 bases; bases with no gene match: 4. CDR3 length: 15 amino acids. The CDR3 DNA is TGTGCCAGTAGTATGAGGGACAGTGGCACAGATACGCAGTATTTT. It encodes CASSMRDSGTDTQYF.

V is TRBV9 and J is TRBJ2-2; 7 nucleotides match TRBD1. Germline V lookup: CDR1 SGDLS, CDR2 YYNGEE. Germline trimming cut 4 bases from V and 1 base from J; bases unmatched to any gene: 10. This CDR3 contains 17 residues. In DNA form, the CDR3 reads TGTGCCAGCAGCCCACGGAGGACAGGAATGAACACCGGGGAGCTGTTTTTT. This gives the protein CASSPRRTGMNTGELFF.

The genes are TRBV2 and TRBJ2-1, with 9 positions matching TRBD1. The V segment lost 6 bases and the J segment 4 bases; nucleotides outside the gene matches: 4. The CDR3 is made up of 14 amino acids. Per the germline V gene, CDR1 is SNHLY and CDR2 is FYNNEI. Here the CDR3 reads CASRGTGTYNEQFF. In DNA form, the CDR3 reads TGTGCCAGCAGGGGGACAGGGACTTACAATGAGCAGTTCTTC.

The chain recombines TRBV5-4 with TRBJ2-1; the D gene could be TRBD1 or TRBD2 (6 bases each). Between the trimmed V and J ends, which lost 4 bases and 13 bases, there was a span of 30 bases. Per the germline V gene, CDR1 is SGHNT and CDR2 is YYREEE (reference sequence). CDR3 length: 17 residues. The chain's CDR3 is CASSPGFGQNNGGVQFF. The CDR3 region has the DNA TGTGCCAGCAGCCCGGGGTTTGGACAGAATAATGGAGGGGTCCAGTTCTTC.

V usage is TRBV2 and J usage is TRBJ1-2; no clear D. Germline V gene sequence: CDR1 SNHLY, CDR2 FYNNEI. Trimming shortened V by 6 bases and J by 9 bases, and 14 bases separated the two germline ends. This CDR3 spans 12 amino acids. Written as DNA, the CDR3 is TGTGCCAGCAGCGGGGAAATGAGGCGCTACACCTTC. It codes for CASSGEMRRYTF.

The rearrangement links TRBV7-3 to TRBJ2-5, with D possibly being TRBD2 (5 bases). Trimming took 2 bases from V and 1 from J, leaving 14 bases between them. The CDR3 is made up of 16 amino acids. CDR1 and CDR2 (germline): SGHTA, FQGTGA. CDR3 bases: TGTGCCAGCAGCTTAGGGAGTAACGGAGTCCAAGAGACCCAGTACTTC. Its translation is CASSLGSNGVQETQYF.

The chain is built from TRBV27 and TRBJ2-5; TRBD1 agrees at 11 bases. The ends lost 3 bases at V and 5 bases at J; junction bases unmatched: 2. Germline values: CDR1 MNHEY, CDR2 SMNVEV (reference sequence). The CDR3 spans 14 residues. CDR3 bases: TGTGCCAGCAGTTTCGGGACAGGGGGGGAGACCCAGTACTTC. Amino acids: CASSFGTGGETQYF.

The chain is built from TRBV9 and TRBJ2-7; D perhaps matches TRBD1 (6 bases). The germline V and J ends were trimmed by 0 bases and 3 bases, with 7 bases remaining between them. CDR3 length: 13 amino acids. Germline CDR1 reads SGDLS; CDR2 reads YYNGEE. The CDR3 region is CASSVVDSYEQYF. Here the CDR3 DNA reads TGTGCCAGCAGCGTAGTGGACAGCTACGAGCAGTACTTC.

The rearrangement links TRBV7-9 to TRBJ2-1, with TRBD1 identical over 9 bases. J was trimmed by 5 bases and V by 5 bases; bases with no gene match: 13. The CDR3 has 17 residues. Looked up from germline, CDR1 is SEHNR and CDR2 is FQNEAQ (reference sequence). The CDR3 sequence: CASSRTSGTGRNNEQFF. CDR3 sequence (DNA): TGTGCCAGCAGCAGAACGTCCGGGACAGGGCGGAACAATGAGCAGTTCTTC.

The rearrangement links TRBV6-5 to TRBJ2-7; TRBD2 might be the D (5 bases). V lost 6 bases, J lost 5 bases, and 14 bases lay in between. Germline-derived CDR1 and CDR2 are MNHEY and SVGAGI. CDR3 length equals 13 residues. The DNA for the CDR3 is TGTGCCAGCAGGGAGGACGGGCGGGACGAGCAGTACTTC. As protein: CASREDGRDEQYF.

V and J are TRBV5-1 and TRBJ1-1; D is perhaps TRBD1 (5 bases). Trimming shortened V by 5 bases and J by 1 base, and 9 bases separated the two germline ends. CDR1 SGHRS and CDR2 YFSETQ come from the germline V gene. The CDR3 is 13 amino acids. The CDR3 DNA sequence: TGCGCCAGCAGGACAGTCACGAACACTGAAGCTTTCTTT. Amino acid sequence: CASRTVTNTEAFF.

This sequence joins TRBV5-8 and TRBJ1-2; D is unresolved. The V end was cut by 2 bases, the J end by 6 bases, with 14 bases between. Per germline, CDR1 SGHTS and CDR2 YDEGEE. The CDR3 covers 14 residues. CDR3 residues: CASSFRNLLDGYTF. The CDR3 DNA reads as TGTGCCAGCAGCTTCAGGAATCTCCTAGATGGCTACACCTTC.

V and J are TRBV6-1 and TRBJ2-7; D not certain. Trimming cost V 8 bases and J 0 bases, with 14 bases left between them. Germline V CDR1 and CDR2: MNHNS, SASEGT. This CDR3 is built from 14 residues. The CDR3 region has the DNA TGTGCCAGCCTGGGAATTAGGAGCTCCTACGAGCAGTACTTC. It translates to CASLGIRSSYEQYF.

The CDR3 DNA is TGCAGCGCTATGTCGGGCGGGAACACTGAAGCTTTCTTT. This codes for CSAMSGGNTEAFF. V usage is TRBV29-1 and J usage is TRBJ1-1; D remains unclear. CDR1 SQVTM and CDR2 ANQGSEA come from the germline V gene. The CDR3 is 13 amino acids. Trimming shortened V by 7 bases and J by 1 base, and 13 bases separated the two germline ends.

Only one count was recorded for this clone. The V gene is TRBV28, the J gene TRBJ1-2; 7 positions agree with TRBD1. The CDR3 covers 16 residues. V shed 5 bases, J shed 4 bases, and the junction held 13 bases outside the gene matches. The germline V gene has CDR1 MDHEN and CDR2 SYDVKM. CDR3 DNA: TGTGCCAGCAGTGGCCTGGGGACAGACGGAACCTATGGCTACACCTTC. Its translation is CASSGLGTDGTYGYTF.

CDR3 nucleotide sequence: TGTGCCAGCAGCCAGACAGGGGTACAGTCCTACGAGCAGTACTTC. Translating it yields CASSQTGVQSYEQYF. The rearrangement uses TRBV6-5 and TRBJ2-7, with 8 positions matching TRBD1. The CDR3 consists of 15 residues. V lost 6 bases to trimming and J lost 1 base; unmatched junction nucleotides: 8. Germline loops: CDR1 MNHEY, CDR2 SVGAGI.

Written as DNA, the CDR3 is TGTGCCAGCAGTCCCCTCTTTTACACCGGGGAGCTGTTTTTT. Its translation: CASSPLFYTGELFF. The V gene is TRBV6-6, the J gene TRBJ2-2; D not certain. The CDR3 runs 14 residues. Trimming cost V 5 bases and J 3 bases, with 10 bases left between them. The germline V gene has CDR1 MNHNY and CDR2 SVGAGI (reference sequence).

This clone was picked up one time. V is TRBV6-1 and J is TRBJ2-7, with D possibly matching TRBD1 (5 bases). Trimming removed 5 bases at V and 1 base at J, with 15 bases between. The CDR3 covers 15 residues. Germline V CDR1 and CDR2: MNHNS, SASEGT. The CDR3: CASSTFGDSSYEQYF. DNA for the CDR3: TGTGCCAGCAGTACTTTTGGAGACAGTTCCTACGAGCAGTACTTC.

This clone was observed a single time. The rearrangement uses TRBV19 and TRBJ1-1; the D is unclear. The CDR3 totals 15 residues. V was trimmed by 7 bases and J by 1 base, leaving 16 bases between them. CDR1 is LNHDA and CDR2 is SQIVND in the germline V gene (reference sequence). The CDR3, as DNA: TGTGCCAGTACTAGGGCCCTATGGGAGAACACTGAAGCTTTCTTT. It encodes CASTRALWENTEAFF. Looking up the rest from reference TRBV19 and TRBJ1-1 gives the full variable domain: DGGITQSPKYLFRKEGQNVTLSCEQNLNHDAMYWYRQDPGQGLRLIYYSQIVNDFQKGDIAEGYSVSREKKESFPLTVTSAQKNPTAFYLCASTRALWENTEAFFGQGTRLTVV.

The chain couples TRBV27 to TRBJ2-7; TRBD1 might be the D (5 bases). The germline V and J ends were trimmed by 7 bases and 11 bases, with 24 bases remaining between them. There are 14 residues in the CDR3. CDR1 MNHEY and CDR2 SMNVEV come from the germline V gene (reference sequence). The CDR3 DNA sequence: TGTGCCAGCATCGTGACAGCCGTCACCCTCAGTAAGTACTTC. Amino acids: CASIVTAVTLSKYF.

This sequence joins TRBV10-2 and TRBJ2-7, with D perhaps matching TRBD1 or TRBD2 (7 bases each). Germline CDR1 and CDR2: WSHSY and SAAADI. This CDR3 contains 14 residues. Trimming removed 11 bases at V and 2 bases at J, with 19 bases between. CDR3 nucleotide sequence: TGCGCCTCTCAGGGGGGGACCACCACCTACGAGCAGTACTTC. It yields the protein CASQGGTTTYEQYF.

This chain joins TRBV5-1 and TRBJ2-2, with TRBD2 matching over 9 bases. CDR1 is SGHRS and CDR2 is YFSETQ in the germline V gene. Trimming removed 4 bases from V and 2 bases from J; junction bases left unmatched: 6. The CDR3 sequence is 16 residues long. DNA for the CDR3: TGCGCCAGCAGCCCCTCACTAGCGGGTAACACCGGGGAGCTGTTTTTT. Residues: CASSPSLAGNTGELFF.

This chain joins TRBV25-1 and TRBJ1-5; D call uncertain. Germline CDR1 reads MGHDK; CDR2 reads SYGVNS. V lost 2 bases and J 0 bases, leaving 11 bases between the germline ends. This CDR3 region has 16 residues. CDR3 loop: CASSEPGDYSNQPQHF. The CDR3 DNA reads as TGTGCCAGCAGTGAACCGGGCGACTATAGCAATCAGCCCCAGCATTTT.

J is TRBJ2-3 and V is TRBV11-2; 11 bases are shared with TRBD2. This CDR3 is built from 17 residues. The V and J ends lost 6 bases and 4 bases, in that order; junction bases with no gene match: 12. Germline loops: CDR1 SGHAT, CDR2 FQNNGV. The chain's CDR3 is CASSFPLAGGPPDTQYF. The CDR3 DNA is TGTGCCAGCAGTTTCCCTTTAGCGGGGGGGCCCCCAGATACGCAGTATTTT. The full variable domain, its missing parts supplied by reference TRBV11-2 and TRBJ2-3, is EAGVAQSPRYKIIEKRQSVAFWCNPISGHATLYWYQQILGQGPKLLIQFQNNGVVDDSQLPKDRFSAERLKGVDSTLKIQPAKLEDSAVYLCASSFPLAGGPPDTQYFGPGTRLTVL.